What follows are 24 T cell receptor beta chains derived from one specimen sequenced in a study of CD8+ T cells in alopecia areata. After isolation, RNA underwent reverse transcription to generate cDNA as the sequencing template. TCRdb's copy holds only in-frame clones and misses some; the assay was immunoSEQ multiplex PCR. The sample contains fewer than 100,000 clones, 60% to 80% of which appear only once. The treatment here: oral pan-JAK inhibitor, 5-10 mg twice daily. This sample comprised CD8+ T cells sorted from blood, obtained at approximately week 45, from a patient treated with tofacitinib. These receptors all come from a human donor with alopecia areata.

This clone was detected a few times. The rearrangement uses TRBV5-5 and TRBJ1-1; D not certain. In germline, CDR1 is SGHKS, CDR2 YYEKEE (reference sequence). Trimming took 2 bases from V and 1 from J, leaving 9 bases between them. The CDR3 has 14 residues. The CDR3 loop reads CASSFGKSNTEAFF. The CDR3 nucleotides read TGTGCCAGCAGCTTCGGAAAATCGAACACTGAAGCTTTCTTT.

The chain couples TRBV14 to TRBJ2-1; tentative D call: TRBD1 (6 bases). Deletions cut 5 bases from V and 4 bases from J, with 18 bases between. The germline gives CDR1 SGHDN, CDR2 FVKESK. The CDR3 runs to 16 residues. CDR3 amino acids: CASSVTRGGGYNEQFF. The CDR3 coding sequence is TGTGCCAGCAGCGTGACCAGGGGTGGGGGATACAATGAGCAGTTCTTC.

V and J are TRBV27 and TRBJ2-7; TRBD2 agrees at 10 bases. The CDR3 totals 16 residues. Losses at the gene ends were 5 bases for V and 4 bases for J; bases not matched to a gene: 11. Germline V gives CDR1 MNHEY, CDR2 SMNVEV (reference sequence). CDR3 sequence: CASSPLLSGGIYEQYF. The CDR3 DNA sequence: TGTGCCAGCAGTCCCCTCCTTAGCGGGGGGATTTACGAGCAGTACTTC.

This chain uses TRBV9 with TRBJ2-5, with TRBD1 matching over 8 bases. CDR1 and CDR2 from the germline V gene are SGDLS and YYNGEE. V dropped 4 bases and J dropped 1; count of bases not matched to a gene: 12. CDR3 length: 17 amino acids. CDR3 in amino acids: CASSSYGQGNIQETQYF. CDR3 sequence (DNA): TGTGCCAGCAGCTCCTATGGACAGGGAAACATCCAAGAGACCCAGTACTTC.

V usage is TRBV5-1 and J usage is TRBJ1-1; D might be TRBD1 (5 bases). Germline CDR1 SGHRS, CDR2 YFSETQ. CDR3 length: 14 amino acids. Trimming took off 4 bases at V and 1 base at J, with 11 bases between the two ends. The chain's CDR3 is CASSRDLQNTEAFF. Here the CDR3 DNA reads TGCGCCAGCAGCCGGGACCTCCAGAACACTGAAGCTTTCTTT.

The chain combines TRBV4-1 with TRBJ2-1; D unresolved. The germline V gene has CDR1 MGHRA and CDR2 YSYEKL. Trimming took 2 bases from V and 6 from J, leaving 8 bases between them. The CDR3 has 13 residues. DNA of the CDR3: TGCGCCAGCAGCCAATTCAACGGCAATGAGCAGTTCTTC. The encoded protein is CASSQFNGNEQFF.

The genes are TRBV29-1 and TRBJ1-1; 10 nucleotides match TRBD1. The length of the CDR3 is 13 residues. V was clipped by 4 bases and J by 6 bases; unmatched bases: 5. The germline V gene encodes CDR1 SQVTM and CDR2 ANQGSEA. CDR3 protein: CSVVPGQGSEAFF. The CDR3 nucleotides read TGCAGCGTTGTCCCGGGACAGGGGTCTGAAGCTTTCTTT.

This chain connects TRBV5-6 to TRBJ2-1; possible D gene TRBD1, 5 bases. The CDR3 loop spans 12 amino acids. CDR1 and CDR2 (germline): SGHDT, YYEEEE. The V end was cut by 4 bases, the J end by 7 bases, with 9 bases between. The CDR3 protein is CASSLGENEQFF. The CDR3 bases are TGTGCCAGCAGCCTAGGGGAAAATGAGCAGTTCTTC.

This clone appeared a few times. The V call is TRBV4-3, the J call TRBJ2-7; D might be TRBD1 or TRBD2, each matching 5 bases. V was clipped by 0 bases and J by 0 bases, with 6 bases between them. The CDR3 covers 14 residues. CDR1 and CDR2 from the germline V gene are LGHNA and YSLEER. This CDR3 reads CASSQDGGSYEQYF. CDR3 bases: TGCGCCAGCAGCCAAGATGGGGGCTCCTACGAGCAGTACTTC.

The genes are TRBV4-3 and TRBJ1-2, with TRBD1 as a possible D gene (5 bases). The CDR3 spans 15 residues. Germline V gene lookup returns CDR1 LGHNA and CDR2 YSLEER. Trimming shortened V by 0 bases and J by 6 bases, and 14 bases separated the two germline ends. The CDR3 reads CASSQDLGDSNGYTF. CDR3 in DNA: TGCGCCAGCAGCCAAGATCTGGGGGATTCTAATGGCTACACCTTC.

This clone was seen a single time. The gene calls are TRBV5-1 and TRBJ2-1, with 12 bases matching TRBD2. CDR3 length equals 18 residues. Germline V gene data show CDR1 as SGHRS and CDR2 as YFSETQ. V gave up 0 bases and J gave up 8 bases; unmatched junction bases: 12. CDR3 DNA sequence: TGCGCCAGCAGCTTGGTGGCTAGCGGGGGGGCCACTTTCGATGAGCAGTTCTTC. Amino acids: CASSLVASGGATFDEQFF.

This clone came up a few times. The V call is TRBV18, the J call TRBJ2-1, with a tentative D call TRBD2 (5 bases). V was pared by 3 bases and J by 5 bases, with 14 bases between. Germline values: CDR1 KGHSH, CDR2 LQKENI. The CDR3 contains 15 residues. For the CDR3, the DNA is TGTGCCAGCTCACCGCCCATACTAGGTGACAATGAGCAGTTCTTC. Translating it yields CASSPPILGDNEQFF. The variable domain in full, completed from reference TRBV18 and TRBJ2-1, reads NAGVMQNPRHLVRRRGQEARLRCSPMKGHSHVYWYRQLPEEGLKFMVYLQKENIIDESGMPKERFSAEFPKEGPSILRIQQVVRGDSAAYFCASSPPILGDNEQFFGPGTRLTVL.

This clone has only a few counts. The DNA for the CDR3 is TGTGCCAGTAGTCGGGGAGATTACGAGCAGTACTTC. It codes for CASSRGDYEQYF. This sequence joins TRBV19 and TRBJ2-7; D perhaps matches TRBD2 (5 bases). V lost 5 bases and J 4 bases, leaving 9 bases between the germline ends. The V gene's germline CDR1 is LNHDA and CDR2 SQIVND (reference sequence). The CDR3 covers 12 residues.

This rearrangement joins TRBV9 to TRBJ2-7; D possibly uses TRBD1 or TRBD2 (5 bases each). The CDR3 has 16 residues. The germline V gene encodes CDR1 SGDLS and CDR2 YYNGEE. Trimming took off 4 bases at V and 0 bases at J, with 17 bases between the two ends. In nucleotides, the CDR3 is TGTGCCAGCAGCCCCTCATCGGGGCTAATCTCCTACGAGCAGTACTTC. Encoded protein: CASSPSSGLISYEQYF. Filled out from reference TRBV9 and TRBJ2-7, the complete variable domain reads DSGVTQTPKHLITATGQRVTLRCSPRSGDLSVYWYQQSLDQGLQFLIQYYNGEERAKGNILERFSAQQFPDLHSELNLSSLELGDSALYFCASSPSSGLISYEQYFGPGTRLTVT.

The chain couples TRBV7-9 to TRBJ1-1; the match to TRBD1 covers 7 bases. The trim removed 5 bases at V and 7 bases at J, leaving 7 bases unmatched. Germline V CDR1 and CDR2: SEHNR, FQNEAQ (reference sequence). This CDR3 spans 13 amino acids. This CDR3 is CASSPPGTDEAFF. In nucleotides, the CDR3 is TGTGCCAGCAGCCCCCCAGGGACAGATGAAGCTTTCTTT.

The chain combines TRBV30 with TRBJ1-1; 7 nucleotides match TRBD1. This CDR3 contains 14 residues. The germline V gene has CDR1 GTSNPN and CDR2 SVGIG (reference sequence). The V gene end was trimmed by 2 bases and the J gene end by 6 bases; junction bases not matched to a gene: 9. This CDR3 reads CAWSPGTAGPEAFF. Written as DNA, the CDR3 is TGTGCCTGGAGTCCCGGGACAGCCGGCCCTGAAGCTTTCTTT.

This clone was seen only once. The genes are TRBV13 and TRBJ1-2, with 7 bases matching TRBD1. This CDR3 is built from 13 residues. V was clipped by 5 bases and J by 7 bases; unmatched bases: 7. Germline CDR1 is PRHDT and CDR2 is FYEKMQ (reference sequence). The chain's CDR3 is CASSDNTGVGYTF. DNA of the CDR3: TGTGCCAGCAGCGACAACACAGGGGTTGGCTACACCTTC.

V is TRBV5-8 and J is TRBJ1-1; D might be TRBD1 (6 bases). Per germline, CDR1 SGHTS and CDR2 YDEGEE. This CDR3 contains 14 residues. With 2 bases removed from V and 1 base from J, the gap between germline ends came to 9 bases. The CDR3 DNA reads as TGTGCCAGCAGCTTCGGGGGCTCGAACACTGAAGCTTTCTTT. Its protein product is CASSFGGSNTEAFF.

The chain employs TRBV5-1 and TRBJ2-1; no reliable D call. The CDR3 has 14 residues. The V and J ends lost 3 bases and 2 bases respectively, with 9 bases between them. Germline values: CDR1 SGHRS, CDR2 YFSETQ. The DNA for the CDR3 is TGCGCCAGCAGCTCGGTGGGCGCCTACAATGAGCAGTTCTTC. Translated: CASSSVGAYNEQFF.

This chain uses TRBV7-9 with TRBJ2-3; TRBD2 agrees at 9 bases. CDR3 length: 16 amino acids. V lost 1 base, J lost 4 bases, and 6 bases stayed unmatched. Germline loops: CDR1 SEHNR, CDR2 FQNEAQ (reference sequence). The CDR3 protein is CASSLESSGGADTQYF. CDR3 in DNA: TGTGCCAGCAGCTTAGAGAGTAGCGGGGGCGCAGATACGCAGTATTTT.

This clone turned up a few times. V usage is TRBV4-1 and J usage is TRBJ1-2; D remains ambiguous. Germline CDR1 is MGHRA and CDR2 is YSYEKL. V lost 0 bases, J lost 6 bases, and 8 bases lay in between. The CDR3 runs 13 residues. The CDR3 here is CASSQESGNGYTF. The CDR3, as DNA: TGCGCCAGCAGCCAAGAGTCCGGCAATGGCTACACCTTC.

The V call is TRBV11-2, the J call TRBJ1-1; D gene ambiguous. The CDR3 has 14 amino acids. Trimming left V 4 bases short and J 0 bases short, with 9 bases between. CDR1 is SGHAT, CDR2 FQNNGV, per germline. The CDR3 DNA reads TGTGCCAGCAGCTCCAGACGGATGAACACTGAAGCTTTCTTT. Protein: CASSSRRMNTEAFF.

The rearrangement joins TRBV30 to TRBJ1-2; D may be TRBD1 (5 bases). Germline V gene data show CDR1 as GTSNPN and CDR2 as SVGIG (reference sequence). The CDR3 spans 13 residues. Trimming shortened V by 0 bases and J by 6 bases, and 11 bases separated the two germline ends. The CDR3 here is CAWSVDRSDGYTF. CDR3 bases: TGTGCCTGGAGTGTCGACAGATCGGATGGCTACACCTTC.

The chain has TRBV11-2 and TRBJ2-3; no definite D call. The germline V and J ends were trimmed by 1 base and 5 bases, with 4 bases remaining between them. CDR3 length: 12 amino acids. Germline CDR1 SGHAT, CDR2 FQNNGV. This chain's CDR3 is CASSLGGDTQYF. The CDR3 DNA is TGTGCCAGCAGCTTAGGAGGAGATACGCAGTATTTT.